This TCR beta chain was sequenced in a study of CD8+ T cells in alopecia areata. Concerning this clone: Its target is unknown.

Collected material from alopecia areata patients comprised lesional scalp punch biopsies and peripheral blood. Cell sorting was applied to PBMCs, and CD4+ and CD8+ T cells were collected. Regarding the study as a whole: For lesional scalp, especially alopecia totalis/universalis, clonality was higher than in normal scalp. Scalp samples also contribute reads from the resident alphabeta T cells found in normal skin.

In each case, RNA was isolated and then reverse transcribed into cDNA as the sequencing template. TCRdb's table, derived via immunoSEQ multiplex PCR, lists solely in-frame clones and lacks some. The table shows 70,000 to 95,000 clones, with about 51% occurring only once. Sequenced material: NKG2D-high CD8+ T cells sorted from blood. The origin of this receptor is a human donor with alopecia areata.

The CDR3 region is CASSLLDTHEQYF. DNA for the CDR3: TGTGCCAGCAGCCTTTTGGATACCCACGAGCAGTACTTC. The chain employs TRBV28 and TRBJ2-7; no reliable D call. The CDR3 has 13 residues. Germline CDR1 is MDHEN and CDR2 is SYDVKM. Between the trimmed V and J ends, which lost 6 bases and 5 bases, there was a span of 14 bases. Using reference TRBV28 and TRBJ2-7 for the parts outside the CDR3, the full variable domain is DVKVTQSSRYLVKRTGEKVFLECVQDMDHENMFWYRQDPGLGLRLIYFSYDVKMKEKGDIPEGYSVSREKKERFSLILESASTNQTSMYLCASSLLDTHEQYFGPGTRLTVT.